Included here is one TCR beta chain sequence, with context. This sample was included in a study of blood T cell repertoires in COVID-19. Method: immunoSEQ multiplex PCR; TCRdb's copy keeps in-frame clones and lacks some. The sample includes roughly 300,000 clones, around 90% of them seen just once. The origin of this receptor is a man between 18 and 35 years old who had recovered from COVID-19. The specimen was peripheral blood.

CDR3 region: CASSYYLGGGTEAFF. The CDR3 coding sequence is TGTGCCAGCAGTTACTATTTGGGGGGAGGGACTGAAGCTTTCTTT. V and J are TRBV6-5 and TRBJ1-1; tentatively, D is TRBD1 (5 bases). Per germline, CDR1 MNHEY and CDR2 SVGAGI. Between the trimmed V and J ends, which lost 1 base and 5 bases, there was a span of 14 bases. This CDR3 is 15 amino acids long.